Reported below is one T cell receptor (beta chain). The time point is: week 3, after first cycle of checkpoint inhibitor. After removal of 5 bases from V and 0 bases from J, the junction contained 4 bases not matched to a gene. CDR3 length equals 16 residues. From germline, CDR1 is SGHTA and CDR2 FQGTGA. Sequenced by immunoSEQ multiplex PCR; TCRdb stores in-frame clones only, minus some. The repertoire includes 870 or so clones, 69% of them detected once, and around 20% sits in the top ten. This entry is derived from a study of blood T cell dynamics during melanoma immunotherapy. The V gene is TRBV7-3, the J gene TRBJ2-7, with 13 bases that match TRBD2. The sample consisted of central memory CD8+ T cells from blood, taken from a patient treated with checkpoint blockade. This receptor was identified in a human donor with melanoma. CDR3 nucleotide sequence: TGTGCCAGCAGCCCCTGGACTAGCGGGAGCTCCTACGAGCAGTACTTC. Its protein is CASSPWTSGSSYEQYF.